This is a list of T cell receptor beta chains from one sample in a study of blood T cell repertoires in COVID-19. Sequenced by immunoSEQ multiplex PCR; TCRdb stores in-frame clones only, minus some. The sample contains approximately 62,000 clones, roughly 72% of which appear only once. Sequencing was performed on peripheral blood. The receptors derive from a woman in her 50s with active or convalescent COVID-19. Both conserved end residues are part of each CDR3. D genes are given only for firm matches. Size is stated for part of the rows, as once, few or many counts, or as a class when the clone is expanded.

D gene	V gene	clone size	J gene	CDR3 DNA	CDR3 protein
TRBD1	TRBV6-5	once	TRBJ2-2	TGTGCCAGCAGTTACTCCCAGGGGGCCGGGGAGCTGTTTTTT	CASSYSQGAGELFF
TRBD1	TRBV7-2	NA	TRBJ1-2	TGTGCCAGCAGCTCTATCCGCCGGGACAGGGCCCAGTACACCTTC	CASSSIRRDRAQYTF
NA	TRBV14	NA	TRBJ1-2	TGTGCCAGCAGCTACGGAGCTAACTATGGCTACACCTTC	CASSYGANYGYTF
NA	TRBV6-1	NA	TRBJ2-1	TGTGCCAGCAGTGTAGGGGAAGTAGACAGGGGAGGGTCCAATGAGCAGTTCTTC	CASSVGEVDRGGSNEQFF
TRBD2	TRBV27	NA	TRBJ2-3	TGTGCCAGCAGTTTTGGAGCGGGAGCGAGAGATACGCAGTATTTT	CASSFGAGARDTQYF
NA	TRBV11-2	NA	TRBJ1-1	TGTGCCAGCAGCGGAACAGGGTACACTGAAGCTTTCTTT	CASSGTGYTEAFF
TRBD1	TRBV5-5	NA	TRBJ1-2	TGTGCCAGCAGCTTGGAAGGGACAGCCCCTAACTATGGCTACACCTTC	CASSLEGTAPNYGYTF
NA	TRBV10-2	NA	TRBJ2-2	TGCGCCAGCAGTGAGTCCGGGGGAAGGATGTTTTTT	CASSESGGRMFF
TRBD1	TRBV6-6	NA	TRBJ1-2	TGTGCCAGCAGTAATGGACAGGGGGCTAACTATGGCTACACCTTC	CASSNGQGANYGYTF
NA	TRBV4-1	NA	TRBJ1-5	TGCGCCAGCAGCCAAGGGGACAACCTCAATCAGCCCCAGCATTTT	CASSQGDNLNQPQHF
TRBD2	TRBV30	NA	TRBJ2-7	TGTGCCTGGAGTCCCGGGACTACCTACGAGCAGTACTTC	CAWSPGTTYEQYF
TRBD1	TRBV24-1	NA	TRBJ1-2	TGTGCCACCAAGCCCCGCAGTCCTGACAGGGCTGGCTACACCTTC	CATKPRSPDRAGYTF
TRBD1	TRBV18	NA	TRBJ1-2	TGTGCCAGCTCACTCCGGGACAGGGGATATGGCTACACCTTC	CASSLRDRGYGYTF
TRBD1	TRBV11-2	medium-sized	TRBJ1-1	TGTGCCAGCAGCTTTGCTAGGGACAGGGATGAAGCTTTCTTT	CASSFARDRDEAFF
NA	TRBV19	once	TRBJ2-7	TGTGCCAGTAGTATAGGGGACACCTTCTACGAGCAGTACTTC	CASSIGDTFYEQYF
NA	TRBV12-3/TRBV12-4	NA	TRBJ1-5	TGTGCCAGCAGTCAGGGGTTGCACCGGCCCCAGCATTTT	CASSQGLHRPQHF
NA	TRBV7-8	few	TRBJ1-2	TGTGCCAGCACCCCGGGGACAACTAACTATGGCTACACCTTC	CASTPGTTNYGYTF
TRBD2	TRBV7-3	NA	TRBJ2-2	TGTGCCAGCAGCCCAAGCGGGAGCGCCGGGGAGCTGTTTTTT	CASSPSGSAGELFF
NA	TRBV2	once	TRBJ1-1	TGTGCCAGCAGTGAATTAGAAAACACTGAAGCTTTCTTT	CASSELENTEAFF
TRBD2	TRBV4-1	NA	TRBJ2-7	TGCGCCAGCAGCCCTCTCGGGCTAGCGGGGAGGACTGCTAAGTACGAGCAGTACTTC	CASSPLGLAGRTAKYEQYF
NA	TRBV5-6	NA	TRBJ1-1	TGTGCCAGCAGCCTACTGGTACCTGAGGGGGTGAACACTGAAGCTTTCTTT	CASSLLVPEGVNTEAFF
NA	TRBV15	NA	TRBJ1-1	TGTGCCACGCGGAAGCGGGGTGAAGCTTTCTTT	CATRKRGEAFF
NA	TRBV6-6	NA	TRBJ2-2	TGTGCCAGCAGTCTCCTTGGAGGGTCGGTAGGGGAGCTGTTTTTT	CASSLLGGSVGELFF
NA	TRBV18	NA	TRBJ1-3	TGTGCCAGCTCACCACGGCAGGCCGAATCTGGAAACACCATATATTTT	CASSPRQAESGNTIYF
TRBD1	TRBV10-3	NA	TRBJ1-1	TGTGCCATCAGTGAGTGGAACAGGGGGAACACTGAAGCTTTCTTT	CAISEWNRGNTEAFF
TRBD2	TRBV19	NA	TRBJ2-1	TGTGCCAGTAGCCCAGCGGGGCACACCTACAATGAGCAGTTCTTC	CASSPAGHTYNEQFF
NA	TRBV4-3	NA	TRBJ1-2	TGCGCCAGCAGCCAAGATGAGGCCGCTGGATATGGCTACACCTTC	CASSQDEAAGYGYTF
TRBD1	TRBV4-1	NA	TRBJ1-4	TGCGCCAGCAGCCAAGACCGAGGGGGCGTAACTGGTGAAAAACTGTTTTTT	CASSQDRGGVTGEKLFF
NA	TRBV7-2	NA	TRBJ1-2	TGTGCCAGCAGCTCCACAGGGTTCAACTATGGCTACACCTTC	CASSSTGFNYGYTF
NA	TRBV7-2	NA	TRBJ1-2	TGTGCCAGCAGCACCAGGGGTAACTATGGCTACACCTTC	CASSTRGNYGYTF
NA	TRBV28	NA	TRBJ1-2	TGTGCCAGCAGCCGACAAGGAGGGACTAACTATGGCTACACCTTC	CASSRQGGTNYGYTF
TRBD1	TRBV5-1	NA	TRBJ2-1	TGCGCCAGCAGCTTCTTGGGGACAGAGTACAATGAGCAGTTCTTC	CASSFLGTEYNEQFF
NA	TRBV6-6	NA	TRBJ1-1	TGTGCCAGCAGTCCCGCCGCCGGGAACACTGAAGCTTTCTTT	CASSPAAGNTEAFF
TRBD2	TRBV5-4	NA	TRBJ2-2	TGTGCCAGCAGCCCCGACACGGGAGGGTTGAACACCGGGGAGCTGTTTTTT	CASSPDTGGLNTGELFF
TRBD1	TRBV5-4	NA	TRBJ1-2	TGTGCCAGCAGCGGAACCGGGACAGGGACTCTTTCTGGGGGCTACACCTTC	CASSGTGTGTLSGGYTF
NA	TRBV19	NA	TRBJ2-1	TGTGCCAGTAAGGAGGATACTAGCTCCTACAATGAGCAGTTCTTC	CASKEDTSSYNEQFF
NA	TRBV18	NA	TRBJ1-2	TGTGCCAGCTCACCGCCGAGGGTAGTTTCCAGGACTAACTATGGCTACACCTTC	CASSPPRVVSRTNYGYTF